This T cell receptor (beta chain) came from a study of STAT5B mutations in CD4+ large granular lymphocyte leukemia. Study background: The CDR3 'QG' motif was associated with a particular HLA allele among healthy donors.

The germline V gene has CDR1 MDHEN and CDR2 SYDVKM. The CDR3 extends over 12 amino acids. V was clipped by 6 bases and J by 9 bases, with 13 bases between them. Study-level findings and limits: TRBV06-family usage was enriched in top patient clones (8/27) versus controls (2/35). Main leukemic clonotypes were patient-specific, but around 25% appeared at low frequency elsewhere.

In regard to this clone: Antigen unknown.

Assay: immunoSEQ multiplex PCR; the TCRdb copy retains only in-frame clones and omits some. The top ten hold 7.5% to 10% of the sample, which has approximately 25,000 clones, 60% to 80% seen once. The J gene is TRBJ2-3, the V gene TRBV28; D perhaps matches TRBD1 (5 bases). This sequence originates from a human donor in good health. The sequenced sample was CD4+ T cells from blood buffy coats. The CDR3 loop is CASRQERLTQYF. For the CDR3, the DNA is TGTGCCAGCAGACAGGAGAGGTTAACGCAGTATTTT.